This T cell receptor beta chain comes out of a study of type 1 regulatory T cells. The V gene end was trimmed by 5 bases and the J gene end by 7 bases; junction bases not matched to a gene: 6. This CDR3 is built from 14 residues. Germline lookup yields CDR1 SGHVS and CDR2 FQNEAQ. TCRdb re-derived calls from the reads in MiXCR, one entry per CDR3 protein. The data hold about 65,000 distinct CDR3 sequences, with 49% observed a single time. On this clonotype itself: Its antigen is currently unknown.

The receptor was derived from a human donor in good health. The chain uses TRBV7-8 and TRBJ1-4; 8 bases match TRBD1. Input material: cultured non-Tr1 T cells, either the whole culture or a sorted T cell fraction (not recorded which). CDR3 in amino acids: CASSANRGSEKLFF. The CDR3 DNA sequence: TGTGCCAGCAGCGCAAACAGGGGGTCTGAAAAACTGTTTTTT.